The T cell receptor (beta chain) under discussion was sequenced for a study of blood T cell repertoires in COVID-19. In the study's own analysis: Nucleated cell counts were estimated from reference gene primer amplification. Using immunoSEQ multiplex PCR, the repertoire was profiled, and TCRdb retains in-frame clones only, with some absent. Clone size and the V and J calls come from that table; the DNA yielded D and trimming. The table includes about 62,000 clones, 86% detected once. The CDR3 has 13 residues. Trimming shortened V by 4 bases and J by 15 bases, and 19 bases separated the two germline ends. The germline V gene has CDR1 SNHLY and CDR2 FYNNEI.

This receptor was identified in a woman aged 80 or over with acute or convalescent COVID-19. This sequence joins TRBV2 and TRBJ2-1, with D perhaps TRBD2 (5 bases). Sequencing was performed on peripheral blood. As DNA, the CDR3 is TGTGCCAGCAGTGGCCCCGAGGGAACAATGGGGTTCTTC. This gives the protein CASSGPEGTMGFF.